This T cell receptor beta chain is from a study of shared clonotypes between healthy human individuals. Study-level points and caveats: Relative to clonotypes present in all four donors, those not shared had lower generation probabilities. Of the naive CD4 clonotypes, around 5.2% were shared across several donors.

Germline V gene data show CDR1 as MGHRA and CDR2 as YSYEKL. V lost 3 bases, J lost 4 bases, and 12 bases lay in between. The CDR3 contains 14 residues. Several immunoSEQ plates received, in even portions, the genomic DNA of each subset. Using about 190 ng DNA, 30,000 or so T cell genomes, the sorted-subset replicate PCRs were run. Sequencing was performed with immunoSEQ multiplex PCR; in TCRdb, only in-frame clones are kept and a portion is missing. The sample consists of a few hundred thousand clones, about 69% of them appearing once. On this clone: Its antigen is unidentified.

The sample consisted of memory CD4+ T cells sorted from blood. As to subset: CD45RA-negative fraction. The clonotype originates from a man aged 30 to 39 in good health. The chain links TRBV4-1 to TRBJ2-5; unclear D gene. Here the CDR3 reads CASSHVGVPETQYF. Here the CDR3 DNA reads TGCGCCAGCAGCCATGTTGGGGTTCCAGAGACCCAGTACTTC.